This T cell receptor (beta chain) emerged from a study of cytomegalovirus exposure and HLA in healthy donors. Assay used: immunoSEQ multiplex PCR; TCRdb lists only in-frame clones, some missing. The sample lists 250,000 to 400,000 clones; 88% were seen once. There are 19 residues in the CDR3. Losses at the gene ends were 8 bases for V and 1 base for J; bases not matched to a gene: 17. CDR1 is PRHDT, CDR2 FYEKMQ, per germline (reference sequence). This TCR was sampled from a man aged 25 to 45 in good health and CMV-seronegative. V gene TRBV13 combines with J gene TRBJ1-1; TRBD1 matches at 12 bases. Material for sequencing was PBMCs. The CDR3 DNA is TGTGCCAGCTCGGCCGGCGCCCCCGGGACAGGGGGCTCGAACACTGAAGCTTTCTTT. Protein sequence: CASSAGAPGTGGSNTEAFF.